The rows below give T cell receptor beta chains drawn from one sample of a study of T cells in Graves' hyperthyroidism and ophthalmopathy. TCRdb itself ran the multiplex PCR reads through MiXCR, one entry per CDR3 protein. The data contain about 600,000 distinct CDR3 sequences, 14% of them seen just once; the ten biggest clones take up roughly 7.1%. Input material: blood. These receptors came from a woman aged 18-29 years with Graves' ophthalmopathy. Both conserved end residues are part of each CDR3. The order of the fields is V gene, J gene, clone size, D gene, CDR3 protein, CDR3 DNA. D genes are given only for firm matches. Part of the rows lack a size; the others show once, few, many or a class for expanded clones.

TRBV28	TRBJ1-1	many	TRBD1	CASTFSGQIKNEAFF	TGTGCCAGCACTTTTTCGGGACAGATAAAAAATGAAGCTTTCTTT
TRBV7-8	TRBJ2-5	many	TRBD1	CASSSFDRGLETQYF	TGTGCCAGCAGCTCTTTCGACAGGGGGCTGGAGACCCAGTACTTC
TRBV12-3/TRBV12-4	TRBJ1-3	many	.	CASSLVGARNTIYF	TGTGCCAGCAGTTTGGTAGGGGCTCGAAACACCATATATTTT
TRBV6-5	TRBJ2-3	few	TRBD2	CASSYNSGSASDTQYF	TGTGCCAGCAGTTACAATAGCGGGAGCGCCTCAGATACGCAGTATTTT
TRBV20-1	TRBJ1-6	few	.	CSAKARGTRMSNSPLHF	TGCAGTGCTAAGGCCAGGGGTACTCGGATGAGTAATTCACCCCTCCACTTT
TRBV6-2/TRBV6-3	TRBJ2-6	many	TRBD2	CASSSPVRTSRVSGANVLTF	TGTGCCAGCAGTTCTCCGGTGAGGACTAGCAGGGTCTCTGGGGCCAACGTCCTGACTTTC
TRBV10-3	TRBJ2-7	few	TRBD2	CAIRLADAYEQYF	TGTGCCATCAGACTAGCGGATGCCTACGAGCAGTACTTC
TRBV6-4	TRBJ1-1	.	.	CASTSPRLNTEAFF	TGTGCCAGCACATCTCCAAGGCTGAACACTGAAGCTTTCTTT
TRBV12-3/TRBV12-4	TRBJ2-3	few	.	CASRQEPRTDTQYF	TGTGCCAGCAGGCAGGAGCCGCGCACAGATACGCAGTATTTT
TRBV2	TRBJ1-5	many	TRBD1	CASSGQGQGYSNQPQHF	TGTGCCAGCTCGGGTCAGGGACAGGGGTATAGCAATCAGCCCCAGCATTTT
TRBV5-1	TRBJ2-7	many	.	CASSLGDGWASDEQYF	TGCGCCAGCAGCCTAGGGGACGGATGGGCTTCGGACGAGCAGTACTTC
TRBV12-3/TRBV12-4	TRBJ2-2	.	.	CAGTVRGAGELFF	TGTGCCGGCACTGTTAGAGGGGCCGGGGAGCTGTTTTTT
TRBV12-3/TRBV12-4	TRBJ1-1	.	.	CASRPGPSNTEAFF	TGTGCCAGCAGGCCGGGTCCCTCGAACACTGAAGCTTTCTTT
TRBV30	TRBJ2-5	many	.	CAWTSGSETQYF	TGTGCCTGGACGTCCGGGTCGGAGACCCAGTACTTC
TRBV20-1	TRBJ2-3	.	TRBD2	CSARWRESTDTQYF	TGCAGTGCTAGATGGCGGGAGAGCACAGATACGCAGTATTTT
TRBV29-1	TRBJ2-3	few	.	CSVEDPFTDTDTQYF	TGCAGCGTTGAAGATCCCTTTACGGATACAGATACGCAGTATTTT
TRBV10-3	TRBJ2-7	.	.	CAISESRRPPYEQYF	TGTGCCATCAGTGAGTCCAGGCGGCCCCCCTACGAGCAGTACTTC
TRBV11-3	TRBJ1-2	many	.	CASSPDRTYGYTF	TGTGCCAGCAGCCCCGACAGAACCTATGGCTACACCTTC
TRBV29-1	TRBJ2-7	.	.	CSVEVLANEQYF	TGCAGCGTTGAAGTACTAGCTAACGAGCAGTACTTC
TRBV4-1	TRBJ2-7	.	.	CASSPQAAHEQYF	TGCGCCAGCAGCCCACAGGCGGCCCACGAGCAGTACTTC
TRBV6-1	TRBJ2-5	many	.	CASSGLPGRQETQYF	TGTGCCAGCAGTGGACTGCCGGGACGTCAAGAGACCCAGTACTTC
TRBV19	TRBJ1-6	few	.	CASSIRTERTLHF	TGTGCCAGTAGTATTCGGACAGAAAGGACCCTCCACTTT
TRBV15	TRBJ1-5	few	TRBD1	CATSRDPGGQGAWQPQHF	TGTGCCACCAGCAGAGACCCTGGGGGCCAGGGGGCATGGCAGCCCCAGCATTTT
TRBV25-1	TRBJ2-7	.	TRBD1	CASSELGTGTYEQYF	TGTGCCAGCAGTGAATTAGGGACAGGGACCTACGAGCAGTACTTC
TRBV7-2	TRBJ2-3	many	.	CASSPRSLNTDTQYF	TGTGCCAGCAGTCCGAGGTCCTTAAACACAGATACGCAGTATTTT
TRBV27	TRBJ2-1	many	.	CASSLFGTSYNEQFF	TGTGCCAGCAGTTTATTCGGGACTTCCTACAATGAGCAGTTCTTC
TRBV14	TRBJ2-7	.	.	CASSQDWTYGEQYF	TGTGCCAGCAGCCAAGATTGGACTTATGGCGAGCAGTACTTC
TRBV12-3/TRBV12-4	TRBJ1-1	many	TRBD1	CASSNSPGQGTEAFF	TGTGCCAGCAGTAACTCACCGGGACAGGGCACTGAAGCTTTCTTT
TRBV24-1	TRBJ2-7	many	TRBD1	CATSAGQAYEQYF	TGTGCCACCAGTGCGGGACAGGCCTACGAGCAGTACTTC
TRBV2	TRBJ1-2	few	.	CASGIRQINCGYTF	TGTGCCAGCGGCATAAGACAGATTAACTGTGGCTACACCTTC
TRBV7-3	TRBJ2-2	.	TRBD2	CASSSWASGDTGELFF	TGTGCCAGCAGCTCATGGGCTAGCGGGGACACCGGGGAGCTGTTTTTT
TRBV3-1	TRBJ2-7	few	.	CASSQDWGGGAYEQYF	TGTGCCAGCAGCCAAGATTGGGGGGGGGGCGCCTACGAGCAGTACTTC
TRBV7-2	TRBJ2-7	many	TRBD1	CASSKGTGGLYEQYF	TGTGCCAGCAGCAAGGGGACAGGGGGCCTCTACGAGCAGTACTTC
TRBV20-1	TRBJ1-1	.	.	CSAREVRDTRYNTEAFF	TGCAGTGCTAGAGAGGTTAGAGATACCCGATACAACACTGAAGCTTTCTTT
TRBV7-9	TRBJ2-2	few	TRBD1	CASSLVAWGQDENTGELFF	TGTGCCAGCAGCTTAGTCGCTTGGGGACAGGACGAGAACACCGGGGAGCTGTTTTTT
TRBV4-1	TRBJ2-7	.	.	CASSLNQGEYEQYF	TGCGCCAGCAGCCTGAACCAGGGAGAGTACGAGCAGTACTTC
TRBV19	TRBJ2-7	few	.	CASSIWSGSYEQYF	TGTGCCAGTAGTATCTGGAGCGGCTCCTACGAGCAGTACTTC
TRBV4-1	TRBJ2-5	many	TRBD2	CASSLAGGPGKTQYF	TGCGCCAGCAGCCTAGCGGGAGGGCCGGGAAAGACCCAGTACTTC
TRBV7-9	TRBJ2-7	.	TRBD1	CASSPQGARDEQYF	TGTGCCAGCAGCCCACAGGGGGCGCGGGACGAGCAGTACTTC
TRBV6-2/TRBV6-3	TRBJ1-1	.	.	CASSYIGVGNTEAFF	TGTGCCAGCAGTTACATTGGGGTGGGGAACACTGAAGCTTTCTTT
TRBV5-1	TRBJ2-5	.	TRBD2	CASSLEAGRGETQYF	TGCGCCAGCAGCTTGGAGGCAGGGAGGGGAGAGACCCAGTACTTC
TRBV24-1	TRBJ2-3	few	TRBD2	CATSDLPTSGGTQYF	TGTGCCACCAGTGATTTGCCGACTAGCGGGGGAACGCAGTATTTT
TRBV19	TRBJ2-2	few	.	CASSMGGIEDTGEPFF	TGTGCCAGTAGTATGGGTGGGATAGAGGACACCGGGGAGCCGTTTTTT
TRBV27	TRBJ2-2	many	TRBD1	CASSRDRGLITGELFF	TGTGCCAGCAGTCGGGACAGGGGGCTCATCACCGGGGAGCTGTTTTTT
TRBV27	TRBJ1-1	many	.	CASSLTDRPNEAFF	TGTGCCAGCAGTCTAACCGACAGGCCCAATGAAGCTTTCTTT
TRBV7-6	TRBJ2-6	.	.	CASSLVGSRSGANVLTF	TGTGCCAGCAGCTTAGTTGGCAGTCGCTCTGGGGCCAACGTCCTGACTTTC
TRBV12-3/TRBV12-4	TRBJ1-5	many	.	CASSLGMGRRNQPQHF	TGTGCCAGCAGTTTAGGGATGGGCAGGCGCAATCAGCCCCAGCATTTT
TRBV2	TRBJ2-3	.	TRBD1	CASSDVDRGSYDTQYF	TGTGCCAGCAGTGACGTGGACAGGGGATCATACGATACGCAGTATTTT
TRBV25-1	TRBJ1-5	.	.	CASSEADSLNQPQHF	TGTGCCAGCAGTGAAGCTGACAGCCTCAATCAGCCCCAGCATTTT
TRBV7-9	TRBJ2-5	many	.	CASGGIRETQYF	TGTGCCAGCGGAGGGATTCGCGAGACCCAGTACTTC
TRBV30	TRBJ2-2	.	.	CAWSGTQSGELFF	TGTGCCTGGAGTGGCACACAATCCGGGGAGCTGTTTTTT
TRBV6-6	TRBJ2-3	many	.	CASSYSTASTDTQYF	TGTGCCAGCAGTTACTCGACAGCTAGCACAGATACGCAGTATTTT
TRBV11-3	TRBJ2-1	many	.	CASSLVQLGQGYEQFF	TGTGCCAGCAGCTTAGTCCAGTTGGGGCAGGGGTATGAGCAGTTCTTC